Listed below are T cell receptor beta chains from one sample, sequenced in a study of tumor and adjacent non-tumor tissue in lung cancer. TCRdb used MiXCR to reprocess the multiplex PCR reads, holding one entry per CDR3 protein. The sample has roughly 90,000 distinct CDR3 sequences, around 80% seen once. Sequenced sample: distant non-tumor lung tissue. These receptors were obtained from a woman between 45 and 60 years old with non-small cell lung cancer. The CDR3 runs from the conserved cysteine through the conserved F or W. The D gene is left open where the match is weak.

J gene,D gene,V gene,CDR3 protein
TRBJ2-2,TRBD2,TRBV4-1,CASSLAGVTGTRELFF
TRBJ2-1,TRBD2,TRBV4-1,CASSQDGTRRFFRYKEQFF
TRBJ2-1,NA,TRBV4-1,CASSHAVRAEQFF
TRBJ2-1,NA,TRBV12-3/TRBV12-4,CASSLGGRPFF
TRBJ2-7,TRBD1,TRBV6-5,CANRYNRGYEQYF
TRBJ2-1,NA,TRBV11-2,CVSSLELNGGQFF
TRBJ1-1,NA,TRBV20-1,CSASPGHRTNTEAFF
TRBJ2-6,NA,TRBV15,CATSRARTGTNVLTF
TRBJ2-1,NA,TRBV12-3/TRBV12-4,CVSGLMGNEQFF
TRBJ2-1,TRBD2,TRBV14,CASSHFKREFYNEQFF
TRBJ2-3,TRBD2,TRBV5-1,CASSPGLAGVPLEQYF
TRBJ2-7,TRBD2,TRBV2,CASAGGSPLDQHF
TRBJ2-7,NA,TRBV6-5,CASSYSCGNHEQYF
TRBJ2-7,TRBD2,TRBV29-1,CSVGGGTYEQYF
TRBJ2-7,NA,TRBV11-2,CASNLTDTAYEQYF
TRBJ2-5,NA,TRBV7-9,CASSLPNQETQYF
TRBJ2-7,NA,TRBV7-2,CASSLGAGAYEQYF
TRBJ2-3,NA,TRBV7-9,CASGKGTISTDTQYF
TRBJ1-4,NA,TRBV10-3,CTINETRDEKLFF
TRBJ1-4,NA,TRBV4-1,CASGQDQVLNGKLFF
TRBJ2-1,TRBD2,TRBV6-5,CAGSFKVLAGASEQFF
TRBJ2-2,NA,TRBV11-2,CASSEVTVELFF
TRBJ2-1,TRBD1,TRBV4-1,CANSQATSGGDEQLF
TRBJ2-3,TRBD1,TRBV6-1,CASSELGRGYTDTQYF
TRBJ1-1,NA,TRBV12-3/TRBV12-4,CASIPSSGSTEAFF
TRBJ2-1,TRBD2,TRBV20-1,CSARNSKYPGLAGPSSYNEQFF
TRBJ2-2,NA,TRBV30,CPWTIRGNGELFF
TRBJ2-7,NA,TRBV11-1,CASSYSRGLREAEQYF
TRBJ1-2,TRBD1,TRBV28,CASSPYRGRANYGYTF
TRBJ2-7,TRBD2,TRBV20-1,CSASRPILRGDISYEQYF
TRBJ2-7,TRBD1,TRBV11-2,CASSLVRDRYKLYF
TRBJ2-3,NA,TRBV6-1,CASRTAYGTSTGTQYF
TRBJ2-7,TRBD2,TRBV29-1,CIVRETSWYEQYF
TRBJ2-7,TRBD2,TRBV11-2,CASCLGNSGGYEQYF
TRBJ2-7,NA,TRBV29-1,CSVLSATSSYEQYF
TRBJ1-1,NA,TRBV24-1,CATSDSSYTEAFF
TRBJ1-1,NA,TRBV6-5,CASSLLGEQTEAFF
TRBJ1-1,NA,TRBV11-2,CANSLGGQIEAFF
TRBJ2-3,NA,TRBV5-1,CASADTDTQYF
TRBJ2-1,TRBD2,TRBV29-1,CSAKKRDGIEQFF
TRBJ2-5,NA,TRBV29-1,CSVDGGGVPREETQYF
TRBJ2-2,TRBD2,TRBV10-2,CASSSGLADYTGELFF
TRBJ2-1,NA,TRBV10-3,CAISGQVQNNDKFF
TRBJ2-5,NA,TRBV7-8,CASSPQETQYF
TRBJ2-2,TRBD2,TRBV4-1,CTSSHGLAGGNTGELFF
TRBJ2-1,NA,TRBV11-2,CASSLEDHNEQFF
TRBJ2-3,NA,TRBV6-2/TRBV6-3,CVSSYSGVTNTQYF
TRBJ2-7,NA,TRBV30,CAWSVRGDRHYEQYF
TRBJ2-1,NA,TRBV20-1,CSARGRRPRGPPGYNEQFF
TRBJ2-3,NA,TRBV19,CASSMGTHRTDTLYF
TRBJ1-1,NA,TRBV28,CAGTPSNTEVFF
TRBJ1-2,NA,TRBV29-1,CSVRGVGVDYSYTF